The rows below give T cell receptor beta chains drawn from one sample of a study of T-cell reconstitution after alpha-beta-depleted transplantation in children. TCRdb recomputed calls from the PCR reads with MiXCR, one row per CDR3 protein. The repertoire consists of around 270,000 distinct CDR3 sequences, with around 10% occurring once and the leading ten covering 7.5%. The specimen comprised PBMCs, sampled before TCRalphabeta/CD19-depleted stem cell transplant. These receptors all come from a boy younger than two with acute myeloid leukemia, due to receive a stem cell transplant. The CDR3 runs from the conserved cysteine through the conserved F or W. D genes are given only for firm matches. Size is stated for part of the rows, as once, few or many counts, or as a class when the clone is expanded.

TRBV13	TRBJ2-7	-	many	TGTGCCAGCAGCTTAGAGGGGGGGTCCGAGCAGTACTTC	CASSLEGGSEQYF
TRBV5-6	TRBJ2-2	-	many	TGTGCCAGCAGCTACCTTAGCGCCGGGGAGCTGTTTTTT	CASSYLSAGELFF
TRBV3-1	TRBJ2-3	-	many	TGTGCCAGCAGCGACATCCGGGGGACAGATACGCAGTATTTT	CASSDIRGTDTQYF
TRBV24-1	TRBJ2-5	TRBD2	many	TGTGCCACCAGTGATGGGGGACTAGCGGGGAAGACCCAGTACTTC	CATSDGGLAGKTQYF
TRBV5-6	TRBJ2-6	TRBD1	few	TGTGCCAGCAGCTTTGGGACAGGGCTCTCACCCTCTGGGGCCAACGTCCTGACTTTC	CASSFGTGLSPSGANVLTF
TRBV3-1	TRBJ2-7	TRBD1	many	TGTGCCAGCAGCCAATCGGGACAGGGGCCCTACGAGCAGTACTTC	CASSQSGQGPYEQYF
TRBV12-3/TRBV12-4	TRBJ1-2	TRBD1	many	TGTGCCAGCAGTTTTGGGACAGGGGCGTATGGCTACACCTTC	CASSFGTGAYGYTF
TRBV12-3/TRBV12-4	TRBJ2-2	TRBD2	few	TGTGCCAGCAGTTTAATTCTAGCGGGGGCTCCCCTCACCGGGGAGCTGTTTTTT	CASSLILAGAPLTGELFF
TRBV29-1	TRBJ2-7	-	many	TGCAGCGTTGGGGGGGCAAGCTACGAGCAGTACTTC	CSVGGASYEQYF
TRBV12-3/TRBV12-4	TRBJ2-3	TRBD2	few	TGTGCCAGCAGTGCTAGCGGGAGGGATCAATATACGCAGTATTTT	CASSASGRDQYTQYF
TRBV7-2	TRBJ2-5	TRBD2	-	TGTGCTGCCTCGGGGGCGGGGGGGCAGAAGACCCAGTACTTC	CAASGAGGQKTQYF
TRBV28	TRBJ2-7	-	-	TGTGCCAGCATCGGACAGGGAGGGCTATTTTACGAGCAGTACTTC	CASIGQGGLFYEQYF
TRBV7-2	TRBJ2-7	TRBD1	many	TGTGCCAGCAGCCCGACAGGGGTCTTACTTCCCTACGAGCAGTACTTC	CASSPTGVLLPYEQYF
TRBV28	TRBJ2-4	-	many	TGTGCCAGCAGTTGGGGTAGTAAAAACATTCAGTACTTC	CASSWGSKNIQYF
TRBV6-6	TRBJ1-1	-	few	TGTGCCAGCAGTTACGGGACTGCTGAAGCTTTCTTT	CASSYGTAEAFF
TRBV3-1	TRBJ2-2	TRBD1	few	TGTGCCAGCAGCCACTACAGACAGGGGGCTAAGGGCGGGGAGCTGTTTTTT	CASSHYRQGAKGGELFF
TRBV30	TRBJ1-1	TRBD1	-	TGTGCCTGGAGTGTACGAGGGGGCACCACTGAAGCTTTCTTT	CAWSVRGGTTEAFF
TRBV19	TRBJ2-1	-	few	TGTGCCAGTAGTGAGGGGAGCACCTACAATGAGCAGTTCTTC	CASSEGSTYNEQFF
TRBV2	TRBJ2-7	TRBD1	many	TGTGCCAGCAACCGGGACAGGGAAAACGAGCAGTACTTC	CASNRDRENEQYF
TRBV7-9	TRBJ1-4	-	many	TGTGCCAGCAGCTTAGCTATCTGGGGGCCTGAAAAACTGTTTTTT	CASSLAIWGPEKLFF
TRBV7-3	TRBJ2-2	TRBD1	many	TGTGCCAGCAGCCGGACAGGGACCGGGGAGCTGTTTTTT	CASSRTGTGELFF
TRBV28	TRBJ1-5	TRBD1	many	TGTGCCAGCAGTTGGGGGGACAGGATAAATCAGCCCCAGCATTTT	CASSWGDRINQPQHF
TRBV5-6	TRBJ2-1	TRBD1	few	TGTGCCAGCAGCTTCCTGGACAGGGTGGGGGCCTACAATGAGCAGTTCTTC	CASSFLDRVGAYNEQFF
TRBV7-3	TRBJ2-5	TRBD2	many	TGTGCCAGCAGCTTAACGGGCGGGGGAGCTGGAGAGACCCAGTACTTC	CASSLTGGGAGETQYF
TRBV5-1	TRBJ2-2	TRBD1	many	TGCGCCAGCAGCGTACTTTCGGGGACAGCCACCGGGGAGCTGTTTTTT	CASSVLSGTATGELFF
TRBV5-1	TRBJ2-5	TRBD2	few	TGCGCCAGCAGCTCGGGGGGCCAAGAGACCCAGTACTTC	CASSSGGQETQYF
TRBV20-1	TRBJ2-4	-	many	TGCAGTGCTCTTACACCCTTAGCCAAAAACATTCAGTACTTC	CSALTPLAKNIQYF
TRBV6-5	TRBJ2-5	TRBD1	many	TGTGCCAGCAGTTACTCTTCAGGGGGCCCGGAGACCCAGTACTTC	CASSYSSGGPETQYF
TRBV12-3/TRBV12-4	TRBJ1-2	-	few	TGTGCCAGCAGTTTAGCGGGCAGATCTTCTTATGGCTACACCTTC	CASSLAGRSSYGYTF
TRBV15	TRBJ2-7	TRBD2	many	TGTGCCACCAGCAGAGGAGCGGGAGCCTCCTGGGAGCAGTACTTC	CATSRGAGASWEQYF
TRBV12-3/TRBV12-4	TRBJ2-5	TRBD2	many	TGTGCCAGCAGTTCTCCGGGGGGGAAAGAGACCCAGTACTTC	CASSSPGGKETQYF
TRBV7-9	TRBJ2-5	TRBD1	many	TGTGCCAGCAGCGGAACAGGGGGCCGGGAGACCCAGTACTTC	CASSGTGGRETQYF
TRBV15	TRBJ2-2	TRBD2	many	TGTGCCACGTCGGGGGGGCGTTATACCGGGGAGCTGTTTTTT	CATSGGRYTGELFF
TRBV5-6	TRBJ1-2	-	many	TGTGCCAGCAGCTTGACAGGGTTGGACTATGGCTACACCTTC	CASSLTGLDYGYTF
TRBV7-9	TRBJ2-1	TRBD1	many	TGTGCCAGCAGCGGAACGACAGGGGGGAGGAATGAGCAGTTCTTC	CASSGTTGGRNEQFF
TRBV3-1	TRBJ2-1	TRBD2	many	TGTGCCAGCAGCCAAGATCTAGGACTAGCGGGAGGGGGTGAGCAGTTCTTC	CASSQDLGLAGGGEQFF
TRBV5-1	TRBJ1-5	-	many	TGCGCCAAGACAGGAGGCCATCAGCCCCAGCATTTT	CAKTGGHQPQHF
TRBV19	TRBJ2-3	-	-	TGTGCCAGTAGTACACAGGGAGAGGGGCGCACAGATACGCAGTATTTT	CASSTQGEGRTDTQYF
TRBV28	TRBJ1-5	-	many	TGTGCCAGCAGTTTAACCTATAGCAATCAGCCCCAGCATTTT	CASSLTYSNQPQHF
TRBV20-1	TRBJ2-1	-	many	TGCAGTGCTAGTCGAGGGTTGGATGAGCAGTTCTTC	CSASRGLDEQFF
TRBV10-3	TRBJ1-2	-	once	TGTGCCATCAATCGACAGTTTAACTATGGCTACACCTTC	CAINRQFNYGYTF
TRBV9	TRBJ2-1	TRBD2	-	TGTGCCAGCAGCCCTCGAGCTAGCGGCACGTCTGAGCAGTTCTTC	CASSPRASGTSEQFF
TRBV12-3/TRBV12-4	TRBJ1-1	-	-	TGTGCCAGCAGTCCCCTGCTAGGTGAAGCTTTCTTT	CASSPLLGEAFF
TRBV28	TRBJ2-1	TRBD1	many	TGTGCCAGCAGTTCCGGACAGGAACCCTACAATGAGCAGTTCTTC	CASSSGQEPYNEQFF
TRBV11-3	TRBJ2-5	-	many	TGTGCCAGCAGCTTCGGTTGGAGGGAGGAGACCCAGTACTTC	CASSFGWREETQYF
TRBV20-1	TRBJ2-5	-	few	TGCAGTGCTAGCCCCAGGTCTAATCCCCCAGAGACCCAGTACTTC	CSASPRSNPPETQYF
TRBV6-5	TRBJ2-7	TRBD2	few	TGTGCCAGCACCCCCCTAGCGGGGGGGGCCTACGAGCAGTACTTC	CASTPLAGGAYEQYF